The sequence of this T cell receptor beta chain was determined in a study of shared clonotypes between healthy human individuals. The CDR3 is 13 amino acids. Germline trimming cut 9 bases from V and 1 base from J; bases unmatched to any gene: 5. The germline V gene has CDR1 MDHEN and CDR2 SYDVKM. The authors distributed each subset's genomic DNA evenly over several immunoSEQ plates. Sorted subsets were amplified in replicate PCRs using around 220 ng DNA, approximately 30,000 T cell genomes. Clones were sequenced by immunoSEQ multiplex PCR, and TCRdb holds only the in-frame ones, with some missing. The sample has 980,000 or so clones; more than 75% are singletons.

The origin of this receptor is a man younger than 30 in good health. What was sequenced was memory CD4+ T cells sorted from blood. Sample subset: CD45RA-negative fraction. This chain uses TRBV28 with TRBJ1-1; TRBD1 matches 7 bases. Here the CDR3 reads CASFRDRNTEAFF. The CDR3, as DNA: TGTGCCAGTTTCCGGGACAGGAACACTGAAGCTTTCTTT.